The 9 T cell receptor beta chains given below trace back to one sample, sequenced in a study of blood T cell repertoires in COVID-19 (TCRdb year 2020). The library relied on the immunoSEQ multiplex PCR assay. The immuneACCESS repertoire file appears here via TCRdb, limited to in-frame rearrangements. These files lack a portion of the clones; in checked studies, under half of the deficit traces to unresolved V genes, and the cause of the others is not known. For this sample there are about 160,000 clones; 82% appear just once. The ten largest make up more than 6% of the sample. The sequenced sample consisted of peripheral blood. These receptors came from a woman in her thirties or forties with COVID-19, enrolled during active disease.

The CDR3 DNA is TGCGCCAGCAGCTTGGCCAGACAGGGGTTTTATGCGGAGACCCAGTACTTC. Encoded protein: CASSLARQGFYAETQYF. This chain uses TRBV5-1 with TRBJ2-5; 8 nucleotides match TRBD1. J lost 5 bases, V lost 0 bases, and 12 bases had no gene match. The germline V gene has CDR1 SGHRS and CDR2 YFSETQ. CDR3 length equals 17 residues.

The chain recombines TRBV18 with TRBJ2-5; TRBD2 matches 9 bases. The CDR3 loop spans 16 amino acids. Unmatched junction bases numbered 11, after V lost 4 bases and J lost 5 bases. Germline V lookup: CDR1 KGHSH, CDR2 LQKENI. The CDR3 here is CASSQAGGPNVETQYF. CDR3 nucleotides: TGTGCCAGCTCACAGGCGGGAGGGCCTAATGTGGAGACCCAGTACTTC. Drawing the rest from reference TRBV18 and TRBJ2-5, the complete variable domain is NAGVMQNPRHLVRRRGQEARLRCSPMKGHSHVYWYRQLPEEGLKFMVYLQKENIIDESGMPKERFSAEFPKEGPSILRIQQVVRGDSAAYFCASSQAGGPNVETQYFGPGTRLLVL.

There are a few counts of this clone. The CDR3 nucleotides read TGCGCCAGCAGCTTGGCAGATCCTAATGAAAAACTGTTTTTT. It encodes CASSLADPNEKLFF. This chain joins TRBV5-1 and TRBJ1-4; D is unclear. The CDR3 extends over 14 amino acids. From germline, CDR1 is SGHRS and CDR2 YFSETQ. V gave up 0 bases and J gave up 3 bases, with 6 bases separating them. The full variable domain, in which reference TRBV5-1 and TRBJ1-4 provide the parts outside the CDR3, is KAGVTQTPRYLIKTRGQQVTLSCSPISGHRSVSWYQQTPGQGLQFLFEYFSETQRNKGNFPGRFSGRQFSNSRSEMNVSTLELGDSALYLCASSLADPNEKLFFGSGTQLSVL.

This clone came up once. The chain links TRBV16 to TRBJ2-3, with D unresolved. Germline CDR1 reads KGHSY; CDR2 reads FQNENV. V shed 2 bases and J shed 0 bases, with 6 bases lying between them. There are 14 residues in the CDR3. The chain's CDR3 is CASSQGRSTDTQYF. The CDR3 DNA is TGTGCCAGCAGCCAAGGGCGAAGCACAGATACGCAGTATTTT.

The chain links TRBV16 to TRBJ2-1; 10 positions agree with TRBD2. In germline, CDR1 is KGHSY, CDR2 FQNENV. The CDR3 runs to 16 residues. With V trimmed by 8 bases and J by 5 bases, 12 bases remained unmatched. CDR3 bases: TGTGCCAGCGCACCGGGGCCCCTAGCGGGGGACAATGAGCAGTTCTTC. Protein: CASAPGPLAGDNEQFF. Supplemented by reference TRBV16 and TRBJ2-1, the full variable domain reads GEEVAQTPKHLVRGEGQKAKLYCAPIKGHSYVFWYQQVLKNEFKFLISFQNENVFDETGMPKERFSAKCLPNSPCSLEIQATKLEDSAVYFCASAPGPLAGDNEQFFGPGTRLTVL.

This clone was detected only a few times. The chain links TRBV11-3 to TRBJ1-1; D not resolved. V was pared by 6 bases and J by 4 bases, with 9 bases between. Germline V lookup: CDR1 SGHNT, CDR2 YENEEA. The CDR3 is made up of 12 amino acids. The CDR3: CASRGGGTEAFF. The CDR3 bases are TGTGCCAGCAGGGGTGGAGGCACTGAAGCTTTCTTT.

The chain couples TRBV18 to TRBJ2-2, with TRBD2 matching 14 bases. The length of the CDR3 is 19 residues. J lost 6 bases, V lost 3 bases, and 12 bases had no gene match. Germline V CDR1 and CDR2: KGHSH, LQKENI. The CDR3 DNA follows: TGTGCCAGCTCACCCCTACCCGGGACTAGCGGGAGAGGCGCCGGGGAGCTGTTTTTT. Its translation is CASSPLPGTSGRGAGELFF.

This chain links TRBV27 with TRBJ1-1; D unclear. The ends were cut back, 4 bases at V and 1 base at J, with 7 bases in the middle. The CDR3 is made up of 13 amino acids. CDR1 is MNHEY and CDR2 is SMNVEV in the germline V gene (reference sequence). CDR3 residues: CASSWAQNTEAFF. The CDR3 DNA reads as TGTGCCAGCAGTTGGGCACAGAACACTGAAGCTTTCTTT.

The chain recombines TRBV5-1 with TRBJ1-2, with D perhaps matching TRBD1 (6 bases). CDR3 size: 15 residues. Germline V gene data show CDR1 as SGHRS and CDR2 as YFSETQ. Trimming removed 3 bases at V and 8 bases at J, with 20 bases between. CDR3 in amino acids: CASSSDPGGSRGYTF. CDR3 nucleotide sequence: TGCGCCAGCAGCTCCGATCCGGGGGGCTCCAGAGGCTACACCTTC.